These 24 T cell receptor beta chains were all obtained from the same sample, sequenced in a study of T cell repertoires in cytomegalovirus infection. Their antigens remain unidentified. TCRdb re-analysed the reads in MiXCR, keeping a single row per CDR3 protein. Of fewer than 1,000,000 distinct CDR3 sequences listed, roughly 31% were seen once; the top ten hold roughly an eighth. Here the sequenced sample was cultured CD8+ T cells from PBMCs, taken from culture after CMV antigen stimulation. Receptor source: a human donor in good health (CMV status not recorded). Some clones in this sample may be carry-over from other donors' samples.

V is TRBV12-3 or TRBV12-4 and J is TRBJ2-3; TRBD2 matches 9 bases. The V segment lost 3 bases and the J segment 1 base; nucleotides outside the gene matches: 5. The CDR3 extends over 16 amino acids. CDR3 amino acids: CASSFVAGERTDTQYF. CDR3 DNA: TGTGCCAGCAGTTTCGTAGCGGGGGAACGCACAGATACGCAGTATTTT.

The sample holds a few counts of this clonotype. The gene calls are TRBV15 and TRBJ2-5; possible D gene TRBD2, 6 bases. The germline V gene has CDR1 LNHNV and CDR2 YYDKDF (reference sequence). CDR3 length: 13 amino acids. Trimming removed 3 bases from V and 4 bases from J, with 9 bases in between. The CDR3: CATSRTRGETQYF. For the CDR3, the DNA is TGTGCCACCAGCAGGACTAGAGGAGAGACCCAGTACTTC. Combining the CDR3 with reference TRBV15 and TRBJ2-5 gives the whole variable domain DAMVIQNPRYQVTQFGKPVTLSCSQTLNHNVMYWYQQKSSQAPKLLFHYYDKDFNNEADTPDNFQSRRPNTSFCFLDIRSPGLGDTAMYLCATSRTRGETQYFGPGTRLLVL.

As concerns this clonotype: One junction end does not reproduce the germline sequence, and a read error may be involved. The chain recombines TRBV7-8 with TRBJ2-3; maybe TRBD2 (5 bases). This CDR3 is built from 16 residues. Germline V gene lookup returns CDR1 SGHVS and CDR2 FQNEAQ. The DNA for the CDR3 is TGTGCCAGCAGCATAAAAAGGACCTCTAGCACAGATACGCATTATTTT. This sequence encodes CASSIKRTSSTDTHYF.

This clonotype was seen ten or more times. The junction does not match germline at one end; this may be a read error. The J gene is TRBJ2-2, the V gene TRBV20-1; perhaps TRBD2 as D (5 bases). The CDR3 has 13 amino acids. Germline loops: CDR1 DFQATT, CDR2 SNEGSKA (reference sequence). For the CDR3, the DNA is TGCAGTACTAGGGCAGCGAACACCGGGGAGCTGTTTTTT. Its translation: CSTRAANTGELFF.

V is TRBV6-2 or TRBV6-3 and J is TRBJ1-5, with 9 bases lining up with TRBD1. The J segment lost 4 bases and the V segment lost 0 bases, leaving 1 base of the junction unmatched. Germline CDR1 is MNHEY and CDR2 is SVGEGT. This CDR3 has 15 amino acids. In DNA form, the CDR3 reads TGTGCCAGCAGTTACTCGGGACAGGGTAATCAGCCCCAGCATTTT. Its translation: CASSYSGQGNQPQHF.

Ten or more counts support this clonotype. This chain joins TRBV6-1 and TRBJ2-6; possible D gene TRBD1, 6 bases. The CDR3 runs to 13 residues. The germline V and J ends were trimmed by 10 bases and 9 bases, with 16 bases remaining between them. Germline V gene lookup returns CDR1 MNHNS and CDR2 SASEGT. CDR3 nucleotides: TGTGCCACACTTAACAGGGCGGACAACGTCCTGACTTTC. Encoded protein: CATLNRADNVLTF.

V gene TRBV29-1 combines with J gene TRBJ2-1; 8 nucleotides align to TRBD2. CDR1 is SQVTM and CDR2 is ANQGSEA in the germline V gene. Losses at the gene ends were 6 bases for V and 9 bases for J; bases not matched to a gene: 19. The CDR3 is 16 amino acids. CDR3 sequence reads: CSVASLIDGGATEQFF. DNA for the CDR3: TGCAGCGTAGCATCCCTAATAGACGGGGGGGCCACTGAGCAGTTCTTC.

The V and J genes are TRBV4-1 and TRBJ1-1; 11 bases are a match to TRBD1. The J segment lost 6 bases and the V segment lost 4 bases, leaving 16 bases of the junction unmatched. This CDR3 comprises 18 residues. The germline gives CDR1 MGHRA, CDR2 YSYEKL. The DNA for the CDR3 is TGCGCCAGCAGCCCCTATAGGACAGGGGGCGCGAGTAGTGCTGAAGCTTTCTTT. Amino acid sequence: CASSPYRTGGASSAEAFF.

The rearrangement links TRBV27 to TRBJ1-6; 7 nucleotides align to TRBD1. This CDR3 has 14 residues. Trimming at V came to 6 bases and at J to 9 bases, leaving 8 bases not matched to a gene. CDR1 and CDR2 from the germline V gene are MNHEY and SMNVEV (reference sequence). The CDR3 nucleotides are TGTGCCAGCAGCTCCGGGACAGTTGCTTCACCCCTCCACTTT. Residues: CASSSGTVASPLHF.

The sample holds many counts of this clonotype. This chain joins TRBV7-8 and TRBJ1-4; a weak D match, TRBD1 (6 bases). This CDR3 is 15 amino acids long. The V end lost 5 bases, the J end lost 8 bases, and 18 bases lay between the germline ends. Germline CDR1 SGHVS, CDR2 FQNEAQ. In nucleotides, the CDR3 is TGTGCCAGCAGCCCCCTAGGGGGATTGATCGAAAAACTGTTTTTT. As protein: CASSPLGGLIEKLFF.

This clonotype was seen ten or more times. The V gene is TRBV7-9, the J gene TRBJ2-7; D might be TRBD2 (5 bases). CDR1 and CDR2 (germline): SEHNR, FQNEAQ (reference sequence). The CDR3 totals 15 residues. Trimming removed 0 bases from V and 0 bases from J, with 9 bases in between. In DNA form, the CDR3 reads TGTGCCAGCAGCTTAGCCCGGGAAGCCTCCTACGAGCAGTACTTC. Its translation: CASSLAREASYEQYF.

This clonotype was detected a few times. The genes are TRBV6-1 and TRBJ1-1, with 8 bases that match TRBD1. CDR3 length equals 17 residues. Trimming removed 3 bases from V and 7 bases from J; junction bases left unmatched: 16. Germline-derived CDR1 and CDR2 are MNHNS and SASEGT. In DNA form, the CDR3 reads TGTGCCAGCAGTGATCCTCTGTCCAGGGGGCGCAAGGTTGAAGCTTTCTTT. This sequence encodes CASSDPLSRGRKVEAFF.

The DNA of the CDR3 is TGTGCCAGCTCACTGGACGGCTACGCTGGGGCCAACGTCCTGACTTTC. Its protein product is CASSLDGYAGANVLTF. V is TRBV18 and J is TRBJ2-6; unclear D gene. Per germline, CDR1 KGHSH and CDR2 LQKENI. V lost 4 bases, J lost 2 bases, and 12 bases lay in between. The CDR3 consists of 16 residues.

V and J are TRBV25-1 and TRBJ1-1; maybe TRBD1 (5 bases). Trimming took 0 bases from V and 3 from J, leaving 17 bases between them. The CDR3 has 17 amino acids. The germline gives CDR1 MGHDK, CDR2 SYGVNS. CDR3 amino acids: CASSEYWTGPTDTEAFF. CDR3 DNA: TGTGCCAGCAGTGAATATTGGACGGGACCTACGGACACTGAAGCTTTCTTT. Full variable domain (outside the CDR3, taken from reference TRBV25-1 and TRBJ1-1): EADIYQTPRYLVIGTGKKITLECSQTMGHDKMYWYQQDPGMELHLIHYSYGVNSTEKGDLSSESTVSRIRTEHFPLTLESARPSHTSQYLCASSEYWTGPTDTEAFFGQGTRLTVV.

The chain links TRBV2 to TRBJ1-6; D uncertain. The CDR3 runs 11 residues. The V end was cut by 10 bases, the J end by 14 bases, with 15 bases between. From germline, CDR1 is SNHLY and CDR2 FYNNEI. The CDR3 loop is CATLRSRTLHF. The CDR3 coding sequence is TGTGCCACCTTAAGGTCCCGTACCCTCCACTTT.

The genes are TRBV6-2 or TRBV6-3 and TRBJ1-5, with D possibly TRBD1 on 5 matching bases. This CDR3 is 16 amino acids long. Germline-derived CDR1 and CDR2 are MNHEY and SVGEGT. V was pared by 4 bases and J by 1 base, with 14 bases between. The DNA for the CDR3 is TGTGCCAGCAGTTCGAAGACAGATCGGAGCAATCAGCCCCAGCATTTT. Translation: CASSSKTDRSNQPQHF.

There are a few counts of this clonotype. The rearrangement joins TRBV6-1 to TRBJ2-7; 7 nucleotides line up with TRBD1. V shed 4 bases and J 1 base; nucleotides not matched to a gene: 10. The CDR3 is 16 residues long. Per the germline V gene, CDR1 is MNHNS and CDR2 is SASEGT. The CDR3 spells CASSADRLISSYEQYV. As DNA, the CDR3 is TGTGCCAGCAGTGCGGACAGGCTTATTTCTTCCTACGAGCAGTACGTC.

Here the CDR3 reads CASLEGFYEQFF. CDR3 nucleotide sequence: TGTGCCAGCTTGGAGGGGTTTTATGAGCAGTTCTTC. J is TRBJ2-1 and V is TRBV2; D possibly corresponds to TRBD2 (6 bases). The germline V gene encodes CDR1 SNHLY and CDR2 FYNNEI. Deletions cut 8 bases from V and 8 bases from J, with 13 bases between. CDR3 length: 12 amino acids. The full variable domain, rest sourced from reference TRBV2 and TRBJ2-1, is EPEVTQTPSHQVTQMGQEVILRCVPISNHLYFYWYRQILGQKVEFLVSFYNNEISEKSEIFDDQFSVERPDGSNFTLKIRSTKLEDSAMYFCASLEGFYEQFFGPGTRLTVL.

The V gene is TRBV15, the J gene TRBJ2-3, with 8 bases fitting TRBD2. Germline-derived CDR1 and CDR2 are LNHNV and YYDKDF (reference sequence). The CDR3 runs to 15 residues. J gave up 2 bases and V 4 bases, and 5 bases lay outside the gene matches. CDR3: CATSTGRGDTDTQYF. In nucleotides, the CDR3 is TGTGCCACCAGCACGGGGCGGGGGGACACAGATACGCAGTATTTT.

This chain connects TRBV6-1 to TRBJ2-1; maybe TRBD1 (6 bases). The germline V gene encodes CDR1 MNHNS and CDR2 SASEGT. This CDR3 is 14 amino acids long. V was trimmed by 5 bases and J by 6 bases, leaving 14 bases between them. CDR3 residues: CASSLTGKINEQFF. In DNA, the CDR3 is TGTGCCAGCAGTTTAACAGGGAAAATCAATGAGCAGTTCTTC.

This chain connects TRBV2 to TRBJ1-6; D gene ambiguous. Trimming took off 0 bases at V and 0 bases at J, with 21 bases between the two ends. The CDR3 totals 21 residues. Germline V CDR1 and CDR2: SNHLY, FYNNEI. As DNA, the CDR3 is TGTGCCAGCAGTGAAGCGCTTAGAGTGGTCGACACGAGCTCCTATAATTCACCCCTCCACTTT. Translation: CASSEALRVVDTSSYNSPLHF.

This clonotype has more than one count but fewer than ten. The chain employs TRBV10-3 and TRBJ1-2, with TRBD1 matching 9 bases. This CDR3 region has 14 residues. Germline assignment: CDR1 ENHRY and CDR2 SYGVKD. Trimming at V came to 4 bases and at J to 5 bases, leaving 5 bases not matched to a gene. CDR3 nucleotide sequence: TGTGCCATCAGTGGGGGACAGGGTCAATATGGCTACACCTTC. Translating gives CAISGGQGQYGYTF.

The genes are TRBV5-8 and TRBJ1-6; D is unresolved. Trimming shortened V by 0 bases and J by 14 bases, and 9 bases separated the two germline ends. This CDR3 contains 12 residues. Germline V gene lookup returns CDR1 SGHTS and CDR2 YDEGEE. CDR3 nucleotide sequence: TGTGCCAGCAGCTTGGCGGCTGGGGCCCTCCACTTT. Its protein is CASSLAAGALHF.

Only a few counts were recorded for this clonotype. This chain's CDR3 is CASSQDVSGADTQYF. The CDR3 coding sequence is TGCGCCAGCAGCCAAGACGTCAGTGGGGCAGATACGCAGTATTTT. The J gene is TRBJ2-3, the V gene TRBV4-1, with D uncertain. Trimming shortened V by 0 bases and J by 4 bases, and 11 bases separated the two germline ends. CDR3 length equals 15 residues. Germline CDR1 and CDR2: MGHRA and YSYEKL.